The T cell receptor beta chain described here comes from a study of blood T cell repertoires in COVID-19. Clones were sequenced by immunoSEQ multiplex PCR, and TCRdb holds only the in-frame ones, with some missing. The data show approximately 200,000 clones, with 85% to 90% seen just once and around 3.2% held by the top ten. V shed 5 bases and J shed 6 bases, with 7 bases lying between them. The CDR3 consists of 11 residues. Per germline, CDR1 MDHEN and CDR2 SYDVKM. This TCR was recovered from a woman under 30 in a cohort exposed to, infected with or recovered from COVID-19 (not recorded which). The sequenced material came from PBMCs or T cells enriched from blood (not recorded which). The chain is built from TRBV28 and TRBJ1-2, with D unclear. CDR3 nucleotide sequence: TGTGCCAGCAGTCCGCGGGATGGCTACACCTTC. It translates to CASSPRDGYTF.